A single sample is the source of the 6 T cell receptor beta chains below, sequenced in a study of blood T cell repertoires in COVID-19. Data came from immunoSEQ multiplex PCR; TCRdb stores just in-frame clones and leaves some out. This table has roughly 200,000 clones, roughly 84% appearing once. Sequencing was carried out using peripheral blood. The receptors stem from a woman between 40 and 55 years old with COVID-19, enrolled during active disease.

This rearrangement joins TRBV6-5 to TRBJ1-4, with D uncertain. Trimming took 5 bases from V and 8 from J, leaving 18 bases between them. The germline V gene encodes CDR1 MNHEY and CDR2 SVGAGI. There are 15 residues in the CDR3. CDR3 nucleotides: TGTGCCAGCAGTACCGGCGCGGGAGTAAAAGAAAAACTGTTTTTT. It specifies CASSTGAGVKEKLFF.

This rearrangement joins TRBV12-3 or TRBV12-4 to TRBJ1-6; possibly TRBD1 for D (5 bases). The CDR3 totals 12 residues. Deletions cut 6 bases from V and 7 bases from J, with 7 bases between. The CDR3, as DNA: TGTGCCAGCAGAAGACAGAATTCACCCCTCCACTTT. Translating gives CASRRQNSPLHF.

The sample holds a few counts of this clone. The genes are TRBV10-3 and TRBJ1-1, with 9 bases identical to TRBD1. Germline CDR1 reads ENHRY; CDR2 reads SYGVKD. The V gene end was trimmed by 6 bases and the J gene end by 3 bases; junction bases not matched to a gene: 2. This CDR3 spans 13 amino acids. DNA for the CDR3: TGTGCCATCAGGGACAGGGGAGACACTGAAGCTTTCTTT. Protein sequence: CAIRDRGDTEAFF.

This clone was found many times. V usage is TRBV6-6 and J usage is TRBJ2-3, with a tentative D call TRBD2 (5 bases). The length of the CDR3 is 13 residues. Trimming took off 6 bases at V and 4 bases at J, with 11 bases between the two ends. In germline, CDR1 is MNHNY, CDR2 SVGAGI (reference sequence). CDR3 coding DNA: TGTGCCAGCAGCGGCGGAGGCCCAGATACGCAGTATTTT. As protein: CASSGGGPDTQYF.

V and J are TRBV6-5 and TRBJ2-7; TRBD2 might be the D (6 bases). The CDR3 is 11 amino acids. Trimming pared 7 bases from V and 5 bases from J, leaving 9 bases between. Germline V gives CDR1 MNHEY, CDR2 SVGAGI. CDR3 region: CASTGLNEQYF. CDR3 bases: TGTGCCAGCACGGGACTCAACGAGCAGTACTTC.

The chain uses TRBV6-4 and TRBJ2-1; 7 bases are a match to TRBD2. V was pared by 0 bases and J by 2 bases, with 4 bases of the junction left unmatched. This CDR3 spans 16 amino acids. Germline assignment: CDR1 MRHNA and CDR2 SNTAGT. The CDR3 DNA reads TGTGCCAGCAGTGACTCTGGGGAGGGCCCCTACAATGAGCAGTTCTTC. It is translated as CASSDSGEGPYNEQFF.